The present entry profiles one T cell receptor (beta chain) with its context. Here immunoSEQ multiplex PCR was the method, and the copy in TCRdb shows in-frame clones only, minus some. Of about 2.1 million clones listed, 93% are singletons. CD45RO-negative cells were positively selected for CCR7, leaving out terminally differentiated effector memory CD45RA+ cells. The data are from a study of shared clonotypes between healthy human individuals. Per germline, CDR1 SGHDT and CDR2 YYEEEE. The CDR3 is 18 residues long. The J segment lost 7 bases and the V segment lost 0 bases, leaving 12 bases of the junction unmatched.

Input material: naive CD8+ T cells from PBMCs. The V call is TRBV5-6, the J call TRBJ1-4, with TRBD1 matching over 10 bases. This TCR was sampled from a man aged 18 to 29 in good health. Some clones in this sample may be carry-over from other donors' samples. CDR3 in amino acids: CASSLGGTGAAVGEKLFF. The CDR3 coding sequence is TGTGCCAGCAGCTTGGGCGGGACAGGGGCCGCCGTGGGTGAAAAACTGTTTTTT.